The clone carrying this T cell receptor beta chain was detected only a few times. Its antigen remains unknown. This sample is part of a study of OX40 agonist ivuxolimab in advanced cancers. Study-level information: Eligibility admitted prior anti-PD-1, anti-PD-L1 or anti-CTLA-4 therapy; roughly 37% had some. Study outcomes and limitations: Circulating CD4+ and CD8+ T cells showed clonal expansion by week 6 at 0.1 to 3.0 mg/kg.

The CDR3 is made up of 19 amino acids. V lost 0 bases and J 1 base, leaving 23 bases between the germline ends. Germline V gene data show CDR1 as GTSNPN and CDR2 as SVGIG (reference sequence). The method was immunoSEQ multiplex PCR; TCRdb's version includes in-frame clones alone and lacks a portion of them. The table shows more than 85,000 clones, with approximately 89% occurring only once. The TCR comes from an adult with an advanced solid tumor such as melanoma, head and neck, liver or kidney cancer. Sample: CD4+ or CD8+ T cells sorted from blood, taken in a trial of the OX40 agonist ivuxolimab. The chain recombines TRBV30 with TRBJ2-3; the D gene is possibly TRBD2 (7 bases). CDR3 DNA: TGTGCCTGGAGTGTATTTGGGGGGGCCTTTTTCGGCGGCACAGATACGCAGTATTTT. This translates into CAWSVFGGAFFGGTDTQYF. Full variable domain (outside the CDR3, taken from reference TRBV30 and TRBJ2-3): SQTIHQWPATLVQPVGSPLSLECTVEGTSNPNLYWYRQAAGRGLQLLFYSVGIGQISSEVPQNLSASRPQDRQFILSSKKLLLSDSGFYLCAWSVFGGAFFGGTDTQYFGPGTRLTVL.